These T cell receptor beta chains were read from a single sample in a study of shared clonotypes between healthy human individuals. The method was immunoSEQ multiplex PCR; TCRdb's version includes in-frame clones alone and lacks a portion of them. The sample has about 79,000 clones; about 61% are singletons. The sequencing input was memory CD8+ T cells sorted from blood. The receptors were sampled from a young man in good health. Both conserved end residues are part of each CDR3. Each record gives: J gene, D gene, clone size, V gene, CDR3 DNA, CDR3 protein. A D gene is named only where the DNA matches it firmly. Clone size is stated in some rows and not others, as once, few, many or a class when expanded.

TRBJ2-1 - - TRBV21-1 TGTGCCAGCAGAGGCGAGCGGGAGGAGTACAATGAGCAGTTCTTC CASRGEREEYNEQFF
TRBJ2-7 - - TRBV9 TGTGCCAGCAGCGTAGGGGGGCAAGGGTACGAGCAGTACTTC CASSVGGQGYEQYF
TRBJ2-7 - - TRBV11-2 TGTGCCAGCAGCGGCGCGGGGAGACAGGGACAGTACGAGCAGTACTTC CASSGAGRQGQYEQYF
TRBJ1-2 - - TRBV7-9 TGTGCCAGCAGCCAAGCCACTGGCTACACCTTC CASSQATGYTF
TRBJ1-1 - - TRBV6-6 TGTGCCAGCAGTTCAATGAACACTGAAGCTTTCTTT CASSSMNTEAFF
TRBJ2-7 TRBD2 - TRBV19 TGTGCCAGTAGTATTGGTAGCGGGATACGGCACGAGCAGTACTTC CASSIGSGIRHEQYF
TRBJ2-1 TRBD2 - TRBV7-3 TGTGCCAGCAGCTTAACTAGCGGGGCCTCCTACAATGAGCAGTTCTTC CASSLTSGASYNEQFF
TRBJ2-1 - - TRBV7-8 TGTGCCAGCAGCTTAGGTGGTGATGAGCAGTTCTTC CASSLGGDEQFF
TRBJ2-1 - - TRBV2 TGTGCCAGCAGTGAAGACAGGTATGAGCAGTTCTTC CASSEDRYEQFF
TRBJ2-3 - - TRBV10-3 TGTGCCATCCGGAATCGCGTTTCATCTAGCACAGATACGCAGTATTTT CAIRNRVSSSTDTQYF
TRBJ1-5 - - TRBV6-1 TGTGCCAGCAGGATTCGTAATAGCAATCAGCCCCAGCATTTT CASRIRNSNQPQHF
TRBJ2-7 - - TRBV11-2 TGTGCCAGCAGCTCCCCCACGGACGAGCAGTACTTC CASSSPTDEQYF
TRBJ2-1 TRBD1 - TRBV7-9 TGTGCCAGCAGCCTACCGGGACAGGCATACAATGAGCAGTTCTTC CASSLPGQAYNEQFF
TRBJ1-4 TRBD1 - TRBV6-1 TGTGCCAGCAGTGCCCGGGACAGGGGGAATGAAAAACTGTTTTTT CASSARDRGNEKLFF
TRBJ2-6 TRBD1 few TRBV5-5 TGTGCCAGCAGCTTGAGGGGGCAGGAAGCTTTCTCTGGGGCCAACGTCCTGACTTTC CASSLRGQEAFSGANVLTF